One sample yielded the 20 T cell receptor beta chains listed below, sequenced in a study of a mutant IDH1 vaccine in newly diagnosed glioma. Antigens for these TCRs are unknown. The repertoire was sequenced with immunoSEQ multiplex PCR; TCRdb's copy has only in-frame clones and lacks some. Seen here are some 63,000 clones, roughly 74% observed once, and the top ten hold 4.7%. This sample's time point: week 35, safety follow-up. Doses of 300 ug of mutant IDH1 20-mer peptide were given with topical imiquimod. Material: PBMCs, obtained from a glioma patient whose treatment included an IDH1 peptide vaccine. These receptors all stem from a man aged 50-60 years with glioma.

In DNA, the CDR3 is TGTGCCAGCAGCCGAACAGGAGTCAACTATGGCTACACCTTC. It encodes CASSRTGVNYGYTF. The V call is TRBV7-9, the J call TRBJ1-2; the D gene is possibly TRBD1 (5 bases). Germline CDR1 and CDR2: SEHNR and FQNEAQ (reference sequence). The CDR3 has 14 residues. Trimming stripped 5 bases from V and 2 bases from J, with 12 bases between.

This clone was recorded a few times. The chain joins TRBV7-9 to TRBJ1-2, with D perhaps matching TRBD1 (6 bases). The CDR3 is made up of 14 amino acids. From germline, CDR1 is SEHNR and CDR2 FQNEAQ (reference sequence). With 5 bases removed from V and 0 bases from J, the gap between germline ends came to 10 bases. CDR3 in DNA: TGTGCCAGCAGCCCGACAGGAGCTAACTATGGCTACACCTTC. Translated: CASSPTGANYGYTF.

This chain joins TRBV7-8 and TRBJ1-1; TRBD1 matches at 7 bases. With 5 bases clipped from V and 3 bases from J, the junction kept 6 bases outside the gene matches. This CDR3 spans 14 amino acids. The germline gives CDR1 SGHVS, CDR2 FQNEAQ. The CDR3 DNA sequence: TGTGCCAGCAGCCAACAGGGGATGGACACTGAAGCTTTCTTT. Protein product: CASSQQGMDTEAFF.

J is TRBJ1-1 and V is TRBV2, with D maybe TRBD1 (6 bases). The V and J ends lost 3 bases and 0 bases respectively, with 14 bases between them. The CDR3 length is 16 residues. The germline gives CDR1 SNHLY, CDR2 FYNNEI. CDR3 in amino acids: CASSEGGNQVNTEAFF. The CDR3 bases are TGTGCCAGCAGTGAGGGGGGCAACCAAGTGAACACTGAAGCTTTCTTT.

The V and J genes are TRBV5-5 and TRBJ1-5, with D uncertain. The germline V gene encodes CDR1 SGHKS and CDR2 YYEKEE (reference sequence). This CDR3 has 13 residues. With 2 bases removed from V and 9 bases from J, the gap between germline ends came to 12 bases. CDR3 region: CASSLSAVRPQHF. CDR3 coding DNA: TGTGCCAGCAGCTTATCAGCAGTACGGCCCCAGCATTTT.

The rearrangement links TRBV4-1 to TRBJ1-2; 9 nucleotides line up with TRBD1. The CDR3 has 18 residues. Germline V gene sequence: CDR1 MGHRA, CDR2 YSYEKL. V gave up 0 bases and J gave up 5 bases; unmatched junction bases: 13. In DNA form, the CDR3 reads TGCGCCAGCAGCCAAGATATAACAGGGGGCGAGATTATTTATGGCTACACCTTC. Amino acid sequence: CASSQDITGGEIIYGYTF.

This sequence joins TRBV7-9 and TRBJ2-7, with unresolved D. Trimming took off 2 bases at V and 6 bases at J, with 5 bases between the two ends. There are 11 residues in the CDR3. Germline V gene sequence: CDR1 SEHNR, CDR2 FQNEAQ (reference sequence). This chain's CDR3 is CASSLSSEQYF. As DNA, the CDR3 is TGTGCCAGCAGCTTATCCAGCGAGCAGTACTTC.

The V gene is TRBV29-1, the J gene TRBJ1-1, with D hard to call. The germline V and J ends were trimmed by 6 bases and 1 base, with 12 bases remaining between them. The CDR3 runs 13 residues. CDR1 SQVTM and CDR2 ANQGSEA come from the germline V gene. The CDR3 protein is CSVYDRQNTEAFF. The CDR3 DNA reads as TGCAGCGTCTACGATCGTCAGAACACTGAAGCTTTCTTT.

This clone was seen once. The chain links TRBV19 to TRBJ2-2, with D maybe TRBD1 (5 bases). CDR3 length: 13 residues. The V and J ends lost 3 bases and 6 bases respectively, with 8 bases between them. The germline V gene has CDR1 LNHDA and CDR2 SQIVND (reference sequence). The CDR3 here is CASSISRAGELFF. The CDR3 nucleotides are TGTGCCAGTAGTATCTCCAGGGCCGGGGAGCTGTTTTTT. Full variable domain (rest looked up from reference TRBV19 and TRBJ2-2): DGGITQSPKYLFRKEGQNVTLSCEQNLNHDAMYWYRQDPGQGLRLIYYSQIVNDFQKGDIAEGYSVSREKKESFPLTVTSAQKNPTAFYLCASSISRAGELFFGEGSRLTVL.

The CDR3 DNA reads as TGTGCCAGCAGCTTAAATCCCAACTATGGCTACACCTTC. Encoded protein: CASSLNPNYGYTF. The rearrangement joins TRBV7-2 to TRBJ1-2; no reliable D call. V dropped 2 bases and J dropped 2 bases, with 6 bases sitting between them. Germline-derived CDR1 and CDR2 are SGHTA and FQGNSA. The CDR3 is made up of 13 amino acids.

This rearrangement joins TRBV6-1 to TRBJ2-1; 13 bases fit TRBD2. This CDR3 region has 19 residues. Per germline, CDR1 MNHNS and CDR2 SASEGT. The V gene end was trimmed by 4 bases and the J gene end by 0 bases; junction bases not matched to a gene: 9. This chain's CDR3 is CASSARTSGGPSSYNEQFF. The CDR3 bases are TGTGCCAGCAGTGCTCGGACTAGCGGGGGCCCTAGCTCCTACAATGAGCAGTTCTTC.

The chain carries TRBV9 and TRBJ1-3; D remains ambiguous. The CDR3 contains 14 residues. V shed 0 bases and J shed 3 bases, with 7 bases lying between them. CDR1 SGDLS and CDR2 YYNGEE come from the germline V gene. CDR3 sequence: CASSVGRDGNTIYF. As DNA, the CDR3 is TGTGCCAGCAGCGTAGGGAGGGATGGAAACACCATATATTTT. Full variable domain (rest looked up from reference TRBV9 and TRBJ1-3): DSGVTQTPKHLITATGQRVTLRCSPRSGDLSVYWYQQSLDQGLQFLIQYYNGEERAKGNILERFSAQQFPDLHSELNLSSLELGDSALYFCASSVGRDGNTIYFGEGSWLTVV.

This chain uses TRBV4-3 with TRBJ2-2; TRBD1 matches at 7 bases. This CDR3 region has 18 residues. V shed 1 base and J 5 bases; nucleotides not matched to a gene: 13. Germline loops: CDR1 LGHNA, CDR2 YSLEER. This chain's CDR3 is CASSQGDRFEGATGELFF. The CDR3 DNA is TGCGCCAGCAGCCAAGGAGATCGCTTCGAGGGGGCAACCGGGGAGCTGTTTTTT.

The chain combines TRBV5-1 with TRBJ1-1; TRBD1 agrees at 7 bases. The V and J ends lost 3 bases and 6 bases, in that order; junction bases with no gene match: 14. CDR1 is SGHRS, CDR2 YFSETQ, per germline. The CDR3 sequence is 16 residues long. The CDR3 DNA follows: TGCGCCAGCAGCTCGACCGGGACAGCCTTAACGGCTGAAGCTTTCTTT. It encodes CASSSTGTALTAEAFF.

This sequence joins TRBV9 and TRBJ1-2; D gene ambiguous. Germline CDR1 reads SGDLS; CDR2 reads YYNGEE. The CDR3 totals 12 residues. V was trimmed by 0 bases and J by 4 bases, leaving 4 bases between them. The CDR3 nucleotides are TGTGCCAGCAGCGTAGGTTCCTATGGCTACACCTTC. This gives the protein CASSVGSYGYTF.

The chain uses TRBV5-4 and TRBJ1-3, with D perhaps TRBD1 (5 bases). CDR1 is SGHNT, CDR2 YYREEE, per germline (reference sequence). This CDR3 region has 15 residues. V was trimmed by 0 bases and J by 2 bases, leaving 9 bases between them. CDR3 nucleotides: TGTGCCAGCAGCTTGGAACCGGGGGCTGGAAACACCATATATTTT. It codes for CASSLEPGAGNTIYF.

The chain employs TRBV19 and TRBJ2-1; no clear D. Germline V gene data show CDR1 as LNHDA and CDR2 as SQIVND (reference sequence). Trimming cost V 6 bases and J 2 bases, with 8 bases left between them. This CDR3 has 13 residues. DNA of the CDR3: TGTGCCAGTAGAGGTAGCCCCTACAATGAGCAGTTCTTC. It specifies CASRGSPYNEQFF.

The V gene is TRBV7-2, the J gene TRBJ2-2; perhaps TRBD2 as D (5 bases). Germline V gene data show CDR1 as SGHTA and CDR2 as FQGNSA. This CDR3 contains 15 residues. V lost 5 bases and J lost 1, with 11 bases in between. CDR3 sequence (DNA): TGTGCCAGCAGCAGCGGCAGCCTGAACACCGGGGAGCTGTTTTTT. Its translation: CASSSGSLNTGELFF. Using reference TRBV7-2 and TRBJ2-2 for the parts outside the CDR3, the full variable domain is GAGVSQSPSNKVTEKGKDVELRCDPISGHTALYWYRQSLGQGLEFLIYFQGNSAPDKSGLPSDRFSAERTGGSVSTLTIQRTQQEDSAVYLCASSSGSLNTGELFFGEGSRLTVL.

This clone showed up just a few times. The V and J genes are TRBV30 and TRBJ1-1; D uncertain. This CDR3 is 15 amino acids long. Germline loops: CDR1 GTSNPN, CDR2 SVGIG (reference sequence). V was cut by 1 base and J by 0 bases, with 12 bases left in between. The CDR3 is CAWSAGFLLNTEAFF. The CDR3 DNA sequence: TGTGCCTGGAGTGCGGGTTTTTTACTGAACACTGAAGCTTTCTTT.

This clone showed up many times. This chain links TRBV18 with TRBJ1-1; perhaps TRBD1 as D (5 bases). The germline V gene encodes CDR1 KGHSH and CDR2 LQKENI. This CDR3 has 13 amino acids. V was shortened by 6 bases and J by 0 bases, with 8 bases between the two germline ends. Here the CDR3 reads CASSSTVNTEAFF. CDR3 DNA sequence: TGTGCCAGCTCGTCGACAGTGAACACTGAAGCTTTCTTT.